The T cell receptor (beta chain) described here comes from a study of blood T cell repertoires in COVID-19. Turning to the study itself: Samples of COVID-19 (acute and convalescent) were obtained from the United States, Italy and Spain. The cDNA or gDNA used as material had been derived from T cells, B-cell-depleted T cells, or PBMCs.

In the authors' workflow: The assay estimated nucleated cells by amplifying reference gene primers. Repertoires were generated with immunoSEQ multiplex PCR, while TCRdb's copy carries only in-frame clones and drops some. V and J calls and clone size are as listed in that table; D and trimming were resolved from the DNA. The table records more than 85,000 clones, around nine tenths of them present only once. CDR3 length: 16 amino acids. Germline V gene lookup returns CDR1 SGDLS and CDR2 YYNGEE. The trim removed 0 bases at V and 3 bases at J, leaving 4 bases unmatched. Sequenced sample: peripheral blood. V and J are TRBV9 and TRBJ2-3; TRBD1 matches at 10 bases. The clonotype originates from a man between 65 and 85 years old with acute or convalescent COVID-19. The CDR3 here is CASSVGDRGRTDTQYF. DNA of the CDR3: TGTGCCAGCAGCGTAGGTGACAGGGGGCGGACAGATACGCAGTATTTT.